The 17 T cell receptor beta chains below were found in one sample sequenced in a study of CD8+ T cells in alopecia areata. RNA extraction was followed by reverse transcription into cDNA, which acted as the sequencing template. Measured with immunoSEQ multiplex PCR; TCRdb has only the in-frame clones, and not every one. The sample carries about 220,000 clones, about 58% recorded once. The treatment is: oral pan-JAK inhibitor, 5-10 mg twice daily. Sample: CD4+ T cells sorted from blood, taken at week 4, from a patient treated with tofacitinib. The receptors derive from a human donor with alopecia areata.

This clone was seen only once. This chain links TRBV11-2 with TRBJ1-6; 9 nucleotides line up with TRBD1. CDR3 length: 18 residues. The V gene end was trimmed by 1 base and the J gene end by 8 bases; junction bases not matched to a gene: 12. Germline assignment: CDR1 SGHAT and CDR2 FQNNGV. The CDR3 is CASSLGLGTGLSDSPLHF. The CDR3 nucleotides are TGTGCCAGCAGCTTAGGGCTGGGGACAGGGCTCAGCGATTCACCCCTCCACTTT.

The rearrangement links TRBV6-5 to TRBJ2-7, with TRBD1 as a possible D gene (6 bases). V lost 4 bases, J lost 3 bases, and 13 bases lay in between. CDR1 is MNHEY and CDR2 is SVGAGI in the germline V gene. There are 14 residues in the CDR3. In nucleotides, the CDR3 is TGTGCCAGCAGTTCAACAGGGAGAAGCTACGAGCAGTACTTC. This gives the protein CASSSTGRSYEQYF.

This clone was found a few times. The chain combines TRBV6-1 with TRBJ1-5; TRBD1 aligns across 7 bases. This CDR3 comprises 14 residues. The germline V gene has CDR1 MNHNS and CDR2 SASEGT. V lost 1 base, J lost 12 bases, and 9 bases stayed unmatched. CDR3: CASSEEFSRDSQHF. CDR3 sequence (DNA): TGTGCCAGCAGTGAAGAATTCTCGCGGGACAGCCAGCATTTT.

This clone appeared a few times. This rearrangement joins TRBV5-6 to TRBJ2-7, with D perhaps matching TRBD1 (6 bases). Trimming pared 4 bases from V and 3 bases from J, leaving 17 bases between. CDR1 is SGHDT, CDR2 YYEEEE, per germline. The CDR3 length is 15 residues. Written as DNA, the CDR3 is TGTGCCAGCAGCCTGGGAGACAGGTCTTACTACGAGCAGTACTTC. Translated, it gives CASSLGDRSYYEQYF.

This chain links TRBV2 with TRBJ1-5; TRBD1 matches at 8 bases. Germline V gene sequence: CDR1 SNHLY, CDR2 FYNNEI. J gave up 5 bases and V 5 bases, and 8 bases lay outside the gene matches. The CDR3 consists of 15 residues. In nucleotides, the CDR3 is TGTGCCAGCAGTCTTACAGGGGGAGGGTATCAGCCCCAGCATTTT. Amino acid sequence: CASSLTGGGYQPQHF.

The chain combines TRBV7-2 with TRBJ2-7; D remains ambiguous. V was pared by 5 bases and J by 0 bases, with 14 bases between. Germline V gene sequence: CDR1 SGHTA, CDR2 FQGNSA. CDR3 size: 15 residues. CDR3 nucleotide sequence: TGTGCCAGCAGCATGTCAGTCGAGAGCTCCTACGAGCAGTACTTC. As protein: CASSMSVESSYEQYF.

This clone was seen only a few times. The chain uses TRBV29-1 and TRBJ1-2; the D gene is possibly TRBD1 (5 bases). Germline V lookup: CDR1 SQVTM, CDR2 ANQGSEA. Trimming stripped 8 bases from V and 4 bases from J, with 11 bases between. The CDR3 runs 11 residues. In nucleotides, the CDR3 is TGCAGCTTCCGGGACGGCTATGGCTACACCTTC. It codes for CSFRDGYGYTF.

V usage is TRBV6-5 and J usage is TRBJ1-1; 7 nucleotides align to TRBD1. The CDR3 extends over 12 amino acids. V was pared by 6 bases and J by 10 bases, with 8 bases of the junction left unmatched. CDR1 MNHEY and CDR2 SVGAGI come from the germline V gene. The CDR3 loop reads CASSHGQAAAFF. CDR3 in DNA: TGTGCCAGCAGCCACGGACAGGCAGCAGCTTTCTTT.

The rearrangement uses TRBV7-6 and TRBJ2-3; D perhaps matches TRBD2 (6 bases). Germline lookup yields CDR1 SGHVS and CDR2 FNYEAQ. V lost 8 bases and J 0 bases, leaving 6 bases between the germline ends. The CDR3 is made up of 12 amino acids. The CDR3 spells CASGTSTDTQYF. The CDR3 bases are TGTGCCAGCGGGACTAGCACAGATACGCAGTATTTT.

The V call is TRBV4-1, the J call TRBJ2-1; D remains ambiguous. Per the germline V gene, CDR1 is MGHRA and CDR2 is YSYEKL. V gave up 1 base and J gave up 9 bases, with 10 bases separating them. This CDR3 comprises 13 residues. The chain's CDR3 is CASSQVPGFEQFF. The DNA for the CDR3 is TGCGCCAGCAGCCAAGTGCCCGGATTTGAGCAGTTCTTC.

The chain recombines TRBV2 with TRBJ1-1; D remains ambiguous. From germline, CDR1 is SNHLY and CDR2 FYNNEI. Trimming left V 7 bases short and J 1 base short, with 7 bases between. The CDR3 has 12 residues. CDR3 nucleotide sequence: TGTGCCAGCACTCAGGAGAACACTGAAGCTTTCTTT. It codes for CASTQENTEAFF. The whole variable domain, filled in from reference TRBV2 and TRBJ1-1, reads EPEVTQTPSHQVTQMGQEVILRCVPISNHLYFYWYRQILGQKVEFLVSFYNNEISEKSEIFDDQFSVERPDGSNFTLKIRSTKLEDSAMYFCASTQENTEAFFGQGTRLTVV.

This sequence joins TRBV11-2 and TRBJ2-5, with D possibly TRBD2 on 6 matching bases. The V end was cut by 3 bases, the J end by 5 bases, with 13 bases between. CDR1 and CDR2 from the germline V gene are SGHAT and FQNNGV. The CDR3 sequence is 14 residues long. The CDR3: CASSLGAGRETQYF. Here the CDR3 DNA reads TGTGCCAGCAGCTTGGGAGCAGGGAGGGAGACCCAGTACTTC.

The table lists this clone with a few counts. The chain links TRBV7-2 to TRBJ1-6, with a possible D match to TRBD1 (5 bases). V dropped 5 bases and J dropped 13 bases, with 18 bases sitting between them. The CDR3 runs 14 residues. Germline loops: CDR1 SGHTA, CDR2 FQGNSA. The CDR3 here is CASSPGTPGTPLHF. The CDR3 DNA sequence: TGTGCCAGCAGCCCAGGGACTCCGGGGACCCCCCTCCACTTT.

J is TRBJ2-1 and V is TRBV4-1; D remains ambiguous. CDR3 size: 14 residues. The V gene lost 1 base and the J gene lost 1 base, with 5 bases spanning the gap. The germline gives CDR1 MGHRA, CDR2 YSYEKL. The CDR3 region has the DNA TGCGCCAGCAGCCAAGTAGGGTCCTACAATGAGCAGTTCTTC. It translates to CASSQVGSYNEQFF.

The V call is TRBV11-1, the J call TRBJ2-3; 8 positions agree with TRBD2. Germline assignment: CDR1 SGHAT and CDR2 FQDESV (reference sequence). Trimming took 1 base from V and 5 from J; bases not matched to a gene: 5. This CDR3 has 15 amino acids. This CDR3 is CASSLDPGGKDTQYF. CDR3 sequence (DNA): TGTGCCAGCAGCTTAGATCCGGGGGGGAAAGATACGCAGTATTTT.

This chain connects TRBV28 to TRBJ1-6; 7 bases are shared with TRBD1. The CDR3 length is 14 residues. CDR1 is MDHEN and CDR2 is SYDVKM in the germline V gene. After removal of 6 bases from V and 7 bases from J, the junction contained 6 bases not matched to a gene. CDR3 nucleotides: TGTGCCAGCAGGCCGGGACAGAGGAATTCACCCCTCCACTTT. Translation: CASRPGQRNSPLHF.

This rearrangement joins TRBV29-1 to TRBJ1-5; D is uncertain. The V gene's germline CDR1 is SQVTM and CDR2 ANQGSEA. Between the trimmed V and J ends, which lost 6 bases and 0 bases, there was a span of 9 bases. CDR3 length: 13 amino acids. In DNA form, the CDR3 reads TGCAGCGTCGGCGAGGGTAGCAATCAGCCCCAGCATTTT. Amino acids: CSVGEGSNQPQHF.